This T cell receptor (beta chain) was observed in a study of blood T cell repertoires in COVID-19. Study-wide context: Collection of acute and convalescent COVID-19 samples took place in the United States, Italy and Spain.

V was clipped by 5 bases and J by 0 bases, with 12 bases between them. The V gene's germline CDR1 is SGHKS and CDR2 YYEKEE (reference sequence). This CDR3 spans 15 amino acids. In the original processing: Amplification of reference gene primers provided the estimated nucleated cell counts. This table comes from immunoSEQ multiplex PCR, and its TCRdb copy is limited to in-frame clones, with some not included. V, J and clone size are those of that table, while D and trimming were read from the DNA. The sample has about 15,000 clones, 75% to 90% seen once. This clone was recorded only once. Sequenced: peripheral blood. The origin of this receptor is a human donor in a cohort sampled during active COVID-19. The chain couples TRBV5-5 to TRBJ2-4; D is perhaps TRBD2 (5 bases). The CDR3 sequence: CASRPSGVAKNIQYF. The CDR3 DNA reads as TGTGCCAGCAGACCGTCCGGGGTAGCCAAAAACATTCAGTACTTC.